This section outlines one T cell receptor (beta chain) sequence together with its context. The same CDR3 can be traced to other DNA sequences in this sample. V gave up 4 bases and J gave up 6 bases; unmatched junction bases: 4. CDR1 is SGDLS and CDR2 is YYNGEE in the germline V gene. The CDR3 runs to 14 residues. Sequenced by immunoSEQ multiplex PCR; TCRdb stores in-frame clones only, minus some. The data show some 150,000 clones, roughly nine tenths seen once. This record belongs to a study of T cell responses to AZD1222 COVID-19 vaccine. The material sequenced was peripheral blood, taken 28 days after the second AZD1222 dose. The TCR was taken from an adult who received the AZD1222 COVID-19 vaccine. The chain carries TRBV9 and TRBJ1-6, with 7 bases lining up with TRBD1. Here the CDR3 reads CASSPGTVNSPLHF. For the CDR3, the DNA is TGTGCCAGCAGCCCAGGGACAGTTAATTCACCCCTCCACTTT. Together with reference TRBV9 and TRBJ1-6, the CDR3 gives the full variable domain: DSGVTQTPKHLITATGQRVTLRCSPRSGDLSVYWYQQSLDQGLQFLIQYYNGEERAKGNILERFSAQQFPDLHSELNLSSLELGDSALYFCASSPGTVNSPLHFGNGTRLTVT.